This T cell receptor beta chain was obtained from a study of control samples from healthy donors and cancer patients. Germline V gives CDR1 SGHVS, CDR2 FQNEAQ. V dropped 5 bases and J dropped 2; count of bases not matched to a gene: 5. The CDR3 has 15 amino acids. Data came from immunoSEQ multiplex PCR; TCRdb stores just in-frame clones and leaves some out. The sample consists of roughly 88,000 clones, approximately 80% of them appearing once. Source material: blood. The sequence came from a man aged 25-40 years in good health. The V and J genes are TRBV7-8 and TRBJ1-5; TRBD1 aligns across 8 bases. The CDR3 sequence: CASSPGQGRNQPQHF. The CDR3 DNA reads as TGTGCCAGCAGCCCAGGACAGGGACGCAATCAGCCCCAGCATTTT.